This T cell receptor (beta chain) was recovered during a study of technical replicates of blood from a few donors. The table came from immunoSEQ multiplex PCR; TCRdb's copy has only in-frame clones and leaves some out. The top ten clones hold less than 0.3% of a sample with approximately 76,000 clones, roughly 90% of them seen once. Material: T cells isolated from PBMCs. This TCR was recovered from a human donor in good health.

The CDR3 reads CASSEAPGAYSSYEQYF. The CDR3 DNA sequence: TGTGCCAGCAGTGAAGCCCCGGGTGCCTATTCCTCCTACGAGCAGTACTTC. The chain links TRBV6-1 to TRBJ2-7, with unresolved D. The CDR3 sequence is 17 residues long. V was shortened by 0 bases and J by 0 bases, with 15 bases between the two germline ends. From germline, CDR1 is MNHNS and CDR2 SASEGT.